The source of this TCR beta chain is a study of radiation and T cells in renal cell carcinoma. Regarding the study as a whole: No pretreatment tumor biopsies were available for baseline clonotypes. Irradiated tumors had higher TCR clonality than control tumors. Only small tumor regions of 0.95 to 1 g were sampled.

This sample's treatment: 15 Gy SBRT to primary tumor, nephrectomy 4 weeks later. Nephrectomy followed 15 Gy stereotactic body radiation by 4 weeks. Concerning this clone itself: Its cognate antigen is unknown.

CDR3 length: 15 amino acids. V was trimmed by 4 bases and J by 5 bases, leaving 12 bases between them. Per germline, CDR1 PRHDT and CDR2 FYEKMQ (reference sequence). Sequencing was performed with immunoSEQ multiplex PCR; in TCRdb, only in-frame clones are kept and a portion is missing. Here the sample spans around 20,000 clones, 40% to 55% being singletons. Here the sequenced sample was tumor tissue, taken from a patient whose treatment included radiotherapy and nephrectomy. The chain uses TRBV13 and TRBJ1-6; D not resolved. The sequence derives from a woman in her 50s with renal cell carcinoma. For the CDR3, the DNA is TGTGCCAGCAGCTCCCTTGGTCAGAATAATTCACCCCTCCACTTT. As protein: CASSSLGQNNSPLHF.